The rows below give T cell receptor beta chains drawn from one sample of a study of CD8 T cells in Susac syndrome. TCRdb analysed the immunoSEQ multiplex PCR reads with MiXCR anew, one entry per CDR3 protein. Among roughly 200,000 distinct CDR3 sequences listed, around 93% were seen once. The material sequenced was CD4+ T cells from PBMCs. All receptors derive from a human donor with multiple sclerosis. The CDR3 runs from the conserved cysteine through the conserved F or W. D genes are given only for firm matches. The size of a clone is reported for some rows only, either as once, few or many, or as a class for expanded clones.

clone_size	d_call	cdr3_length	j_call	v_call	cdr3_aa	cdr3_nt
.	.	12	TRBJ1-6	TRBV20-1	CSARRPDSPLHF	TGCAGTGCTAGGAGGCCGGATTCACCCCTCCACTTT
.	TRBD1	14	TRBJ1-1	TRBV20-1	CSALDYQGVPEAFF	TGCAGTGCCCTGGATTACCAGGGGGTACCTGAAGCTTTCTTT
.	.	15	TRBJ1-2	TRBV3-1	CASSQEPSPYYGYTF	TGTGCCAGCAGCCAAGAACCATCCCCGTACTATGGCTACACCTTC
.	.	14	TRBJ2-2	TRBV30	CAWSVLRVGGELFF	TGTGCCTGGAGTGTACTAAGGGTAGGGGGGGAGCTGTTTTTT
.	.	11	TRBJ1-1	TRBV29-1	CSVTDRREAFF	TGCAGCGTCACCGACAGGCGCGAAGCTTTCTTT
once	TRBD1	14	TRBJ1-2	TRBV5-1	CASSTGTATYGYTF	TGCGCCAGCAGCACTGGGACAGCCACATATGGCTACACCTTC
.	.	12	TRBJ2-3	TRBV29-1	CSQGQTTDTQYF	TGCAGTCAGGGGCAGACCACAGATACGCAGTATTTT
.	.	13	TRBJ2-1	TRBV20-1	CSVQGGRENEQFF	TGCAGTGTTCAGGGGGGCCGGGAAAATGAGCAGTTCTTC
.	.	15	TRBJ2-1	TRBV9	CASSVGGLLASEQFF	TGTGCCAGCAGCGTAGGGGGCCTACTAGCAAGTGAGCAGTTCTTC
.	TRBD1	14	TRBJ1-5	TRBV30	CAWSGDSPNQPQHF	TGTGCCTGGAGTGGGGACAGCCCGAATCAGCCCCAGCATTTT
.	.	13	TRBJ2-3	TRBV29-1	CSAHIRATDTQYF	TGCAGCGCCCACATCAGAGCCACAGATACGCAGTATTTT
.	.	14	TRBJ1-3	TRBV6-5	CASKGRTSGNTIYF	TGTGCCAGCAAGGGGCGGACCTCTGGAAACACCATATATTTT
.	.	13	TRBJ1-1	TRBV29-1	CSVPGAGLTEAFF	TGCAGCGTTCCCGGGGCAGGGTTGACTGAAGCTTTCTTT
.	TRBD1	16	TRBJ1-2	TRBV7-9	CASSIYRDSPNYGYTF	TGTGCCAGCAGCATCTACCGGGACAGCCCTAACTATGGCTACACCTTC
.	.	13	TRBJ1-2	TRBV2	CASRDVLGYGYTF	TGTGCCAGCAGGGACGTCTTGGGCTATGGCTACACCTTC
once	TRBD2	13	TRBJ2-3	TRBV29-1	CSVASSGEGTQYF	TGCAGCGTCGCGTCCTCGGGGGAGGGTACGCAGTATTTT
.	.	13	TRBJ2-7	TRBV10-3	CAMSGPTSYEQYF	TGTGCCATGTCCGGGCCAACCTCCTACGAGCAGTACTTC
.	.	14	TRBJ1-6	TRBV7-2	CATQESFRNSPLHF	TGTGCCACCCAAGAGTCGTTTCGTAATTCACCCCTCCACTTT
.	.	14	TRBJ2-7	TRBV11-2	CASSLVRDIYEQYF	TGTGCCAGCAGCTTAGTAAGAGATATCTACGAGCAGTACTTC
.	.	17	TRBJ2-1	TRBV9	CASSVVGGTSNFNEQFF	TGTGCCAGCAGCGTAGTCGGCGGGACGAGTAACTTCAATGAGCAGTTCTTC
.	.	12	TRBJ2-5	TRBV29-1	CSVYDGQETQYF	TGCAGCGTCTATGACGGCCAAGAGACCCAGTACTTC
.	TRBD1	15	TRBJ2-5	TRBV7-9	CASSTTGQGRETQYF	TGTGCCAGCAGCACCACGGGACAGGGGAGAGAGACCCAGTACTTC
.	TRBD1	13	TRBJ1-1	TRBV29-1	CSVVETGGTEAFF	TGCAGCGTTGTTGAGACAGGGGGCACTGAAGCTTTCTTT
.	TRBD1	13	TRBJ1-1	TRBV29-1	CSGGQGHGTEAFF	TGCAGCGGGGGACAGGGACACGGGACTGAAGCTTTCTTT
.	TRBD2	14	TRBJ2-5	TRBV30	CAWATSGAGETQYF	TGTGCCTGGGCGACTAGCGGGGCGGGGGAGACCCAGTACTTC
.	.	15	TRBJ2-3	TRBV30	CAWSDRGGSTDTQYF	TGTGCCTGGAGTGACAGGGGAGGAAGCACAGATACGCAGTATTTT
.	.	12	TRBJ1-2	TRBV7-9	CASSFTDSGYTF	TGTGCCAGCAGCTTTACAGACTCTGGCTACACCTTC
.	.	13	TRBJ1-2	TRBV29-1	CSVEDPSRYGYTF	TGCAGCGTTGAAGATCCGTCACGCTATGGCTACACCTTC
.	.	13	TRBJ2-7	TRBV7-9	CASTAGTGDEQYF	TGTGCCAGCACCGCCGGGACGGGGGACGAGCAGTACTTC
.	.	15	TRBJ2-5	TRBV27	CASSPFGPTTETQYF	TGTGCCAGCAGTCCCTTCGGGCCGACGACAGAGACCCAGTACTTC
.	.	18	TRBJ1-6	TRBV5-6	CASRTTRGGGQLDSPLHF	TGTGCCAGCCGTACCACAAGGGGTGGTGGACAGTTGGACTCACCCCTCCACTTT
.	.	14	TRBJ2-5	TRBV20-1	CSASVKRVGETQYF	TGCAGTGCTAGTGTTAAGCGTGTGGGGGAGACCCAGTACTTC
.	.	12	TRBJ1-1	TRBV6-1	CASSLDWGEAFF	TGTGCCAGCTCCCTGGACTGGGGAGAAGCTTTCTTT
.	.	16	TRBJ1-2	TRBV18	CASSPWRVLANYGYTF	TGTGCCAGCTCACCTTGGAGGGTGTTAGCTAACTATGGCTACACCTTC
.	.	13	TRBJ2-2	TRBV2	CASGRGNTGELFF	TGTGCCAGCGGCAGGGGGAACACCGGGGAGCTGTTTTTT
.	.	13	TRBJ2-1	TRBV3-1	CASSQVYGGEQFF	TGTGCCAGCAGCCAAGTTTACGGTGGCGAGCAGTTCTTC
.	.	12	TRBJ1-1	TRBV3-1	CASSQEGKSAFF	TGTGCCAGCAGCCAAGAAGGGAAGTCTGCTTTCTTT
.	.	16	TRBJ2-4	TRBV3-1	CASSHSHSGAKNIQYF	TGTGCCAGCAGCCACTCACACTCGGGAGCCAAAAACATTCAGTACTTC
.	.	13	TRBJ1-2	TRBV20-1	CSASDERYYGYTF	TGCAGTGCTAGTGATGAACGGTATTATGGCTACACCTTC
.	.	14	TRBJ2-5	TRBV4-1	CASSPPDTQETQYF	TGCGCCAGCAGCCCCCCGGACACTCAAGAGACCCAGTACTTC
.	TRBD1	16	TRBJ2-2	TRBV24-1	CATSDPRQGESGELFF	TGTGCCACCAGTGACCCTCGACAGGGTGAAAGCGGGGAGCTGTTTTTT
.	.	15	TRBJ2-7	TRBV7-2	CASSLHVGGGYEQYF	TGTGCCAGCAGCTTACACGTCGGTGGAGGGTACGAGCAGTACTTC